The 17 T cell receptor beta chains in this list originate from one sample, sequenced in a study of blood T cell repertoires in COVID-19. Sequencing used immunoSEQ multiplex PCR; TCRdb keeps in-frame clones, though not all of them. This sample has roughly 70,000 clones; approximately 90% occur once, and the top ten carry almost 4%. Sequenced material: peripheral blood. The receptors shown here come from a man in his sixties or seventies with active COVID-19.

The chain recombines TRBV3-1 (or the pseudogene TRBV3-2) with TRBJ1-6; no definite D call. This CDR3 is 13 amino acids long. The germline V gene has CDR1 LGHDT and CDR2 YNNKEL (reference sequence). Trimming stripped 0 bases from V and 8 bases from J, with 5 bases between. The DNA of the CDR3 is TGTGCCAGCAGCCAAGATCGGGATTCACCCCTCCACTTT. This encodes CASSQDRDSPLHF.

The V gene is TRBV4-1, the J gene TRBJ2-1, with TRBD2 matching 8 bases. Germline V gene lookup returns CDR1 MGHRA and CDR2 YSYEKL. The CDR3 covers 16 residues. Trimming removed 3 bases from V and 9 bases from J; junction bases left unmatched: 13. CDR3 nucleotides: TGCGCCAGCAGCCACGCCGGGGGGGCGCGTCCGCTTGAGCAGTTCTTC. It encodes CASSHAGGARPLEQFF.

This sequence joins TRBV19 and TRBJ1-1, with 9 positions matching TRBD1. CDR1 LNHDA and CDR2 SQIVND come from the germline V gene (reference sequence). This CDR3 has 14 amino acids. J gave up 4 bases and V 7 bases, and 7 bases lay outside the gene matches. The CDR3 coding sequence is TGTGCCAGTACCCAGCTGACAGGGGGCACTGAAGCTTTCTTT. The encoded protein is CASTQLTGGTEAFF. The complete variable domain, with remaining parts taken from reference TRBV19 and TRBJ1-1, reads DGGITQSPKYLFRKEGQNVTLSCEQNLNHDAMYWYRQDPGQGLRLIYYSQIVNDFQKGDIAEGYSVSREKKESFPLTVTSAQKNPTAFYLCASTQLTGGTEAFFGQGTRLTVV.

V is TRBV27 and J is TRBJ2-1, with 7 bases that match TRBD2. CDR1 and CDR2 (germline): MNHEY, SMNVEV (reference sequence). The V gene end was trimmed by 4 bases and the J gene end by 5 bases; junction bases not matched to a gene: 5. The CDR3 is made up of 14 amino acids. CDR3 amino acids: CASSWASGHNEQFF. The CDR3 region has the DNA TGTGCCAGCAGTTGGGCTAGCGGCCACAATGAGCAGTTCTTC.

This clone was detected once. The chain employs TRBV30 and TRBJ1-1; weak D call: TRBD1 (5 bases). V gave up 0 bases and J gave up 3 bases, with 8 bases separating them. This CDR3 is built from 13 residues. The germline gives CDR1 GTSNPN, CDR2 SVGIG (reference sequence). CDR3 amino acids: CAWSVKQDTEAFF. The CDR3 DNA reads TGTGCCTGGAGTGTGAAACAGGACACTGAAGCTTTCTTT.

This chain connects TRBV6-5 to TRBJ2-7, with TRBD1 identical over 12 bases. In germline, CDR1 is MNHEY, CDR2 SVGAGI. Losses at the gene ends were 6 bases for V and 7 bases for J; bases not matched to a gene: 10. This CDR3 is 15 amino acids long. As DNA, the CDR3 is TGTGCCAGCAGCATGGGGGGGACAGGGGGCCGGGAGCAGTACTTC. Translation gives CASSMGGTGGREQYF.

The rearrangement joins TRBV11-3 to TRBJ2-7; D may be TRBD2 (5 bases). The CDR3 loop spans 12 amino acids. The V end lost 5 bases, the J end lost 5 bases, and 10 bases lay between the germline ends. Looked up from germline, CDR1 is SGHNT and CDR2 is YENEEA. This chain's CDR3 is CASSPPGDEQYF. The CDR3 nucleotides are TGTGCCAGCAGCCCACCCGGGGACGAGCAGTACTTC.

The chain combines TRBV7-8 with TRBJ2-7, with 9 bases identical to TRBD2. J was trimmed by 3 bases and V by 5 bases; bases with no gene match: 17. Germline V lookup: CDR1 SGHVS, CDR2 FQNEAQ. CDR3 length: 18 residues. Here the CDR3 DNA reads TGTGCCAGCAGCCCCCTAGCGGGAACCTCCTCCCTCTACTACGAGCAGTACTTC. It is translated as CASSPLAGTSSLYYEQYF.

A few counts support this clone. J is TRBJ2-3 and V is TRBV11-3; possibly TRBD1 for D (6 bases). From germline, CDR1 is SGHNT and CDR2 YENEEA. The germline V and J ends were trimmed by 7 bases and 9 bases, with 17 bases remaining between them. This CDR3 is 13 amino acids long. The CDR3, as DNA: TGTGCCAGCATCTCGCAGGGGCGCGACACGCAGTATTTT. This translates into CASISQGRDTQYF.

The J gene is TRBJ1-6, the V gene TRBV5-1; D might be TRBD1 (5 bases). The germline V and J ends were trimmed by 2 bases and 9 bases, with 12 bases remaining between them. Germline V lookup: CDR1 SGHRS, CDR2 YFSETQ. The CDR3 runs 14 residues. In nucleotides, the CDR3 is TGCGCCAGCAGCTTAGACAGTCTCGGTTCACCCCTCCACTTT. This encodes CASSLDSLGSPLHF.

The CDR3: CASSPRTPGDTQYF. CDR3 nucleotides: TGCGCCAGCAGCCCGAGGACTCCAGGAGATACGCAGTATTTT. The chain uses TRBV5-1 and TRBJ2-3; weak D call: TRBD2 (5 bases). Deletions cut 4 bases from V and 5 bases from J, with 14 bases between. This CDR3 has 14 residues. Per the germline V gene, CDR1 is SGHRS and CDR2 is YFSETQ.

This chain joins TRBV2 and TRBJ2-3, with 12 bases that match TRBD2. The V gene end was trimmed by 7 bases and the J gene end by 9 bases; junction bases not matched to a gene: 14. The CDR3 extends over 16 amino acids. The germline V gene encodes CDR1 SNHLY and CDR2 FYNNEI. CDR3 in amino acids: CASTGALAGGPWTQYF. CDR3 sequence (DNA): TGTGCCAGCACCGGAGCCCTAGCGGGAGGGCCATGGACGCAGTATTTT.

The DNA of the CDR3 is TGTGCCAGCTCACCCCCAGGGTCGTACGAGCAGTACTTC. Its translation is CASSPPGSYEQYF. The rearrangement joins TRBV18 to TRBJ2-7; tentative D call: TRBD1 (5 bases). Looked up from germline, CDR1 is KGHSH and CDR2 is LQKENI. V lost 3 bases, J lost 4 bases, and 10 bases lay in between. There are 13 residues in the CDR3.

CDR3 coding DNA: TGTGCCAGCAGCCCACAAGCGGGAGGGTGGGGAGATACGCAGTATTTT. Its protein is CASSPQAGGWGDTQYF. This rearrangement joins TRBV7-2 to TRBJ2-3, with 10 bases fitting TRBD2. V lost 5 bases to trimming and J lost 5 bases; unmatched junction nucleotides: 10. CDR3 length equals 16 residues. Germline V lookup: CDR1 SGHTA, CDR2 FQGNSA.

The rearrangement links TRBV5-4 to TRBJ2-1; D is ambiguous. From germline, CDR1 is SGHNT and CDR2 YYREEE (reference sequence). The germline V and J ends were trimmed by 1 base and 0 bases, with 5 bases remaining between them. This CDR3 is built from 14 residues. The DNA of the CDR3 is TGTGCCAGCAGCTTGAGAGGCTCCTACAATGAGCAGTTCTTC. Encoded protein: CASSLRGSYNEQFF.

V gene TRBV18 combines with J gene TRBJ1-3; D unclear. CDR3 length equals 12 residues. V was shortened by 3 bases and J by 5 bases, with 5 bases between the two germline ends. Germline V gives CDR1 KGHSH, CDR2 LQKENI. CDR3 nucleotides: TGTGCCAGCTCACCCGACAGAAACACCATATATTTT. This codes for CASSPDRNTIYF.

The rearrangement uses TRBV7-2 and TRBJ2-1; 7 nucleotides match TRBD1. The CDR3 has 14 residues. Germline CDR1 is SGHTA and CDR2 is FQGNSA. J gave up 8 bases and V 4 bases, and 8 bases lay outside the gene matches. The CDR3, as DNA: TGTGCCAGCAGCTACACGGGACAGTCGGATGAGCAGTTCTTC. This encodes CASSYTGQSDEQFF.